This T cell receptor (beta chain) emerged from a study of blood T cell repertoires in COVID-19. Overall study context: Sites in the United States, Italy and Spain provided acute and convalescent COVID-19 samples. T cells, B-cell-depleted T cells, or PBMCs supplied cDNA or gDNA.

In the source study's methods: Reference gene primer amplification yielded estimated nucleated cell counts. TCRdb's table, derived via immunoSEQ multiplex PCR, lists solely in-frame clones and lacks some. The V and J calls and the clone size are those of that table, but D and trimming were determined from the DNA. The sample contains 36,000 or so clones, less than 95% of which appear only once. V was clipped by 3 bases and J by 0 bases, with 8 bases between them. Per the germline V gene, CDR1 is KGHSH and CDR2 is LQKENI. This CDR3 has 14 amino acids. The sequencing sample was made of peripheral blood. The V gene is TRBV18, the J gene TRBJ1-1; tentative D call: TRBD1 (6 bases). This TCR was recovered from a human donor in a cohort sampled during active COVID-19. Written as DNA, the CDR3 is TGTGCCAGCTCACCCGACAGGTTGAACACTGAAGCTTTCTTT. Translated: CASSPDRLNTEAFF.